Listed here are 17 T cell receptor beta chains from one sample, sequenced in a study of T cells in narcolepsy. The table came from immunoSEQ multiplex PCR; TCRdb's copy has only in-frame clones and leaves some out. The table has about 40,000 clones, roughly 88% seen once; the top ten hold under 1.5%. The sequencing input was CD45RA- memory CD4+ T cells from PBMCs. All receptors come from a human donor with narcolepsy.

V usage is TRBV11-2 and J usage is TRBJ1-2; tentative D call: TRBD1 (6 bases). This CDR3 has 13 amino acids. The V gene lost 4 bases and the J gene lost 4 bases, with 10 bases spanning the gap. Germline CDR1 and CDR2: SGHAT and FQNNGV. CDR3 sequence (DNA): TGTGCCAGCAGCTCCCGACAGGCCTATGGCTACACCTTC. Encoded protein: CASSSRQAYGYTF.

The rearrangement links TRBV5-5 to TRBJ2-7; D ambiguous. Trimming stripped 2 bases from V and 4 bases from J, with 10 bases between. CDR3 size: 13 residues. Germline V gene sequence: CDR1 SGHKS, CDR2 YYEKEE (reference sequence). CDR3 nucleotides: TGTGCCAGCAGCTTTGGCAGGAGATACGAGCAGTACTTC. Translating it yields CASSFGRRYEQYF.

This chain joins TRBV30 and TRBJ2-1, with 14 bases fitting TRBD2. CDR3 length: 15 amino acids. The trim removed 1 base at V and 12 bases at J, leaving 8 bases unmatched. Germline V gene sequence: CDR1 GTSNPN, CDR2 SVGIG (reference sequence). This chain's CDR3 is CAWSAGTSGSLVQFF. For the CDR3, the DNA is TGTGCCTGGAGTGCAGGGACTAGCGGGAGTCTTGTGCAGTTCTTC.

The gene calls are TRBV12-5 and TRBJ1-3, with D unclear. V was pared by 2 bases and J by 8 bases, with 13 bases between. Germline CDR1 reads LGHNT; CDR2 reads FRNRAP. This CDR3 has 14 residues. The CDR3, as DNA: TGTGCTAGTGGTTTGCTCTTACAATGGGACACCATATATTTT. This gives the protein CASGLLLQWDTIYF.

V is TRBV10-3 and J is TRBJ2-5, with 15 bases aligning to TRBD2. This CDR3 spans 17 amino acids. Germline lookup yields CDR1 ENHRY and CDR2 SYGVKD. J was trimmed by 1 base and V by 6 bases; bases with no gene match: 6. The CDR3 DNA sequence: TGTGCCATCAGCTCGGGACTAGCGGGAGGACCCCAAGAGACCCAGTACTTC. This translates into CAISSGLAGGPQETQYF.

The V call is TRBV5-4, the J call TRBJ2-3; tentatively, D is TRBD1 or TRBD2 (5 bases each). CDR3 size: 13 residues. Germline V gene lookup returns CDR1 SGHNT and CDR2 YYREEE (reference sequence). Deletions cut 6 bases from V and 10 bases from J, with 18 bases between. The CDR3 DNA is TGTGCCAGCAAATCCGGGACCCCTGCCGCGCAGTATTTT. It is translated as CASKSGTPAAQYF.

The chain links TRBV30 to TRBJ2-6; D not certain. The CDR3 covers 12 residues. The V gene lost 4 bases and the J gene lost 2 bases, with 3 bases spanning the gap. Per germline, CDR1 GTSNPN and CDR2 SVGIG (reference sequence). CDR3 sequence: CAWTPGANVLTF. CDR3 DNA: TGTGCCTGGACCCCTGGGGCCAACGTCCTGACTTTC.

The J gene is TRBJ2-3, the V gene TRBV29-1; perhaps TRBD1 as D (6 bases). The CDR3 loop spans 14 amino acids. Germline V gene sequence: CDR1 SQVTM, CDR2 ANQGSEA. V lost 6 bases, J lost 0 bases, and 13 bases lay in between. The CDR3 bases are TGCAGCGTATCACAGGGCTCTAGCACAGATACGCAGTATTTT. Its translation: CSVSQGSSTDTQYF.

The genes are TRBV28 and TRBJ1-2; 8 bases are shared with TRBD1. The CDR3 contains 14 residues. With 6 bases clipped from V and 4 bases from J, the junction kept 7 bases outside the gene matches. Germline CDR1 and CDR2: MDHEN and SYDVKM. CDR3 DNA sequence: TGTGCCAGCAGACAAGGACAGGGCCCCTATGGCTACACCTTC. It translates to CASRQGQGPYGYTF.

V gene TRBV7-2 combines with J gene TRBJ2-1, with 8 positions matching TRBD2. V shed 3 bases and J 6 bases; nucleotides not matched to a gene: 7. The CDR3 has 15 amino acids. Germline CDR1 SGHTA, CDR2 FQGNSA. Here the CDR3 reads CASSFASGPGNEQFF. CDR3 DNA sequence: TGTGCCAGCAGCTTCGCTAGCGGGCCTGGCAATGAGCAGTTCTTC.

The J gene is TRBJ1-4, the V gene TRBV15, with D maybe TRBD1 (5 bases). This CDR3 region has 14 residues. V was shortened by 1 base and J by 7 bases, with 10 bases between the two germline ends. From germline, CDR1 is LNHNV and CDR2 YYDKDF (reference sequence). The CDR3 DNA sequence: TGTGCCACCAGCAGAGCCCAGGGCGGTGAAAAACTGTTTTTT. As protein: CATSRAQGGEKLFF.

The chain combines TRBV7-8 with TRBJ2-1, with 7 positions matching TRBD1. V lost 4 bases and J lost 8; bases outside the gene matches: 11. The germline V gene has CDR1 SGHVS and CDR2 FQNEAQ. This CDR3 contains 15 residues. The CDR3 nucleotides read TGTGCCAGCAGCTCGACAGGGATAAGAGGGGATGAGCAGTTCTTC. Its protein is CASSSTGIRGDEQFF.

This chain uses TRBV7-3 with TRBJ2-3; D gene uncertain. The length of the CDR3 is 12 residues. The germline V gene has CDR1 SGHTA and CDR2 FQGTGA. Trimming took off 5 bases at V and 6 bases at J, with 9 bases between the two ends. The CDR3 spells CASSATLDTQYF. DNA for the CDR3: TGTGCCAGCAGCGCTACTCTGGATACGCAGTATTTT.

There are a few counts of this clone. The DNA for the CDR3 is TGTGCCAGCAGCCGGGACAGGGGGCCGGGAGGCTACACCTTC. It specifies CASSRDRGPGGYTF. The V call is TRBV14, the J call TRBJ1-2; 12 bases fit TRBD1. Germline-derived CDR1 and CDR2 are SGHDN and FVKESK. The J segment lost 8 bases and the V segment lost 4 bases, leaving 5 bases of the junction unmatched. This CDR3 comprises 14 residues. Based on the CDR3 plus reference TRBV14 and TRBJ1-2, the full variable domain is EAGVTQFPSHSVIEKGQTVTLRCDPISGHDNLYWYRRVMGKEIKFLLHFVKESKQDESGMPNNRFLAERTGGTYSTLKVQPAELEDSGVYFCASSRDRGPGGYTFGSGTRLTVV.

The V call is TRBV5-4, the J call TRBJ1-2; 7 positions match TRBD1. The CDR3 loop spans 12 amino acids. Germline values: CDR1 SGHNT, CDR2 YYREEE (reference sequence). The junction had 6 bases not matched to a gene; V was cut back by 2 bases and J by 11 bases. For the CDR3, the DNA is TGTGCCAGCAGCTTTACAAGACAGGGTTACACCTTC. Translated, it gives CASSFTRQGYTF.

The CDR3 region is CASSLVQGGPYEQYF. CDR3 nucleotide sequence: TGCGCCAGCAGCTTGGTTCAGGGGGGTCCCTACGAGCAGTACTTC. This chain connects TRBV5-1 to TRBJ2-7; the D gene is possibly TRBD1 (7 bases). V lost 0 bases and J 2 bases, leaving 12 bases between the germline ends. This CDR3 has 15 residues. Germline CDR1 is SGHRS and CDR2 is YFSETQ.

This clone has just a few counts. This rearrangement joins TRBV21-1 to TRBJ1-6. TRBV21-1 is labeled a pseudogene. CDR3 length: 16 residues. The CDR3 DNA reads as TGTGCCAGCAGCAAAGTCCTAGGCACCCCCAGATCACCCCTCCACTTT. It translates to CASSKVLGTPRSPLHF.